This entry lists 15 T cell receptor beta chains sequenced from one sample in a study of CD8+ T cells in alopecia areata. The sample's treatment: oral pan-JAK inhibitor, 5-10 mg twice daily. RNA extraction was followed by reverse transcription into cDNA, which acted as the sequencing template. Sequencing was performed with immunoSEQ multiplex PCR; in TCRdb, only in-frame clones are kept and a portion is missing. This sample has roughly 250,000 clones, with 50% to 75% found just once. Sequencing was performed on CD4+ T cells sorted from blood, taken at week 52, from a patient treated with tofacitinib. All receptors come from a human donor with alopecia areata.

The chain is built from TRBV29-1 and TRBJ2-5; 9 bases are a match to TRBD1. The CDR3 contains 13 residues. The germline CDR1 and CDR2 sequences are SQVTM and ANQGSEA. Unmatched junction bases numbered 6, after V lost 3 bases and J lost 7 bases. The CDR3 here is CSVDRQGGRTQYF. The CDR3 nucleotides read TGCAGCGTTGACAGACAGGGGGGAAGGACCCAGTACTTC.

With regard to this clone: This likely traces to a read error, being one base from a far larger clone. V gene TRBV2 combines with J gene TRBJ2-5; TRBD2 might be the D (7 bases). The end of the DNA aligns better with TRBJ2-7, so the J call may be wrong. Germline V gene lookup returns CDR1 SNHLY and CDR2 FYNNEI. There are 13 residues in the CDR3. The chain's CDR3 is CASSDVGGGEQYF. In nucleotides, the CDR3 is TGTGCCAGCAGTGACGTAGGGGGGGGCGAGCAGTACTTC.

The chain combines TRBV29-1 with TRBJ2-5, with no clear D. The CDR3 runs to 12 residues. CDR1 and CDR2 (germline): SQVTM, ANQGSEA. Trimming took 6 bases from V and 7 from J, leaving 15 bases between them. CDR3 sequence: CSVYSAPGTQYF. DNA for the CDR3: TGCAGCGTCTACAGTGCTCCAGGGACCCAGTACTTC. The full variable domain, completed using reference TRBV29-1 and TRBJ2-5, is SAVISQKPSRDICQRGTSLTIQCQVDSQVTMMFWYRQQPGQSLTLIATANQGSEATYESGFVIDKFPISRPNLTFSTLTVSNMSPEDSSIYLCSVYSAPGTQYFGPGTRLLVL.

In its sample, this clone was seen a few times. V gene TRBV10-3 combines with J gene TRBJ2-1, with 12 bases fitting TRBD2. V dropped 6 bases and J dropped 6; count of bases not matched to a gene: 3. The CDR3 contains 14 residues. Germline CDR1 and CDR2: ENHRY and SYGVKD. CDR3 sequence reads: CAIRLAGGSNEQFF. The CDR3 nucleotides read TGTGCCATCAGGCTAGCGGGGGGGAGCAATGAGCAGTTCTTC.

There are a few counts of this clone. This rearrangement joins TRBV18 to TRBJ1-1; the D gene is possibly TRBD1 (5 bases). The CDR3 has 13 residues. Looked up from germline, CDR1 is KGHSH and CDR2 is LQKENI. The germline V and J ends were trimmed by 4 bases and 10 bases, with 16 bases remaining between them. The CDR3 loop is CASSQGRGDGAFF. DNA of the CDR3: TGTGCCAGCTCACAGGGAAGGGGTGACGGAGCTTTCTTT.

In this sample, this clone turned up a few times. This sequence joins TRBV9 and TRBJ2-3; possible D gene TRBD1, 5 bases. This CDR3 comprises 15 residues. Between the trimmed V and J ends, which lost 4 bases and 6 bases, there was a span of 18 bases. Germline V CDR1 and CDR2: SGDLS, YYNGEE. As DNA, the CDR3 is TGTGCCAGCAGCCTTAGGGGCGCATCTTCCGATACGCAGTATTTT. Protein product: CASSLRGASSDTQYF.

This clone was found a few times. Different DNA sequences within this sample yield the same CDR3. J is TRBJ2-3 and V is TRBV5-1, with D perhaps assigned TRBD1 or TRBD2 (5 bases each). V was clipped by 2 bases and J by 2 bases, with 9 bases between them. Germline V CDR1 and CDR2: SGHRS, YFSETQ. The CDR3 is made up of 14 amino acids. CDR3 coding DNA: TGCGCCAGCAGCTTCAGGGACCCCACAGATACGCAGTATTTT. It yields the protein CASSFRDPTDTQYF. Looking up the rest from reference TRBV5-1 and TRBJ2-3 gives the full variable domain: KAGVTQTPRYLIKTRGQQVTLSCSPISGHRSVSWYQQTPGQGLQFLFEYFSETQRNKGNFPGRFSGRQFSNSRSEMNVSTLELGDSALYLCASSFRDPTDTQYFGPGTRLTVL.

V is TRBV29-1 and J is TRBJ2-2; 8 bases match TRBD1. The CDR3 runs to 14 residues. Trimming cost V 3 bases and J 11 bases; bases outside gene matches: 11. Germline lookup yields CDR1 SQVTM and CDR2 ANQGSEA. Here the CDR3 reads CSVEGPPGGDELFF. As DNA, the CDR3 is TGCAGCGTTGAGGGCCCCCCAGGGGGCGATGAGCTGTTTTTT.

The rearrangement uses TRBV11-2 and TRBJ1-2; 9 bases agree with TRBD1. Germline trimming cut 1 base from V and 4 bases from J; bases unmatched to any gene: 13. The CDR3 is 18 residues long. The germline V gene has CDR1 SGHAT and CDR2 FQNNGV. The CDR3 is CASSLGVPGQGSGYGYTF. The CDR3 nucleotides read TGTGCCAGCAGCTTAGGGGTCCCGGGACAGGGTTCGGGCTATGGCTACACCTTC.

The chain joins TRBV27 to TRBJ2-5, with D perhaps TRBD1 (5 bases). The CDR3 is made up of 13 amino acids. Trimming took off 3 bases at V and 3 bases at J, with 8 bases between the two ends. The germline CDR1 and CDR2 sequences are MNHEY and SMNVEV (reference sequence). In nucleotides, the CDR3 is TGTGCCAGCAGTTTGCGCAGGGAAGAGACCCAGTACTTC. It specifies CASSLRREETQYF.

CDR3 sequence reads: CASSFKGGTDTQYF. In nucleotides, the CDR3 is TGTGCCAGCAGCTTTAAGGGAGGCACAGATACGCAGTATTTT. This chain uses TRBV7-9 with TRBJ2-3; possibly TRBD2 for D (5 bases). This CDR3 has 14 residues. CDR1 SEHNR and CDR2 FQNEAQ come from the germline V gene (reference sequence). V lost 3 bases and J lost 1, with 8 bases in between.

The genes are TRBV30 and TRBJ1-2; weak D call: TRBD1 (6 bases). Germline V gene lookup returns CDR1 GTSNPN and CDR2 SVGIG (reference sequence). Deletions cut 1 base from V and 2 bases from J, with 17 bases between. The CDR3 has 16 amino acids. This CDR3 is CAWSATWGLMNYGYTF. CDR3 in DNA: TGTGCCTGGAGTGCCACCTGGGGGCTGATGAACTATGGCTACACCTTC.

The J gene is TRBJ2-3, the V gene TRBV11-2; TRBD2 agrees at 8 bases. CDR1 and CDR2 (germline): SGHAT, FQNNGV. The CDR3 runs to 18 residues. The V segment lost 1 base and the J segment 2 bases; nucleotides outside the gene matches: 11. The CDR3, as DNA: TGTGCCAGCAGCTTAGGTTTCGGCGGGGGGTTCTCCACAGATACGCAGTATTTT. Translating it yields CASSLGFGGGFSTDTQYF.

For this clone: A much larger clonotype is one base distant, so this may be a read error. This same CDR3 is encoded by further DNA sequences in the sample. V gene TRBV5-6 combines with J gene TRBJ2-5, with D unclear. The CDR3 length is 11 residues. V lost 1 base to trimming and J lost 5 bases, with 3 bases between them. From germline, CDR1 is SGHDT and CDR2 YYEEEE. As DNA, the CDR3 is TGTGCCAGCAGCTTGTCGGAGACCCAGTACTTC. Translation gives CASSLSETQYF.

The J gene is TRBJ2-5, the V gene TRBV7-2; TRBD2 matches at 7 bases. Germline V gene sequence: CDR1 SGHTA, CDR2 FQGNSA. The CDR3 sequence is 16 residues long. V trimming: 5 bases; J trimming: 5 bases; junction bases outside the gene matches: 14. The CDR3 protein is CASSPPTGGRRETQYF. The CDR3 DNA is TGTGCCAGCAGCCCCCCGACGGGGGGTCGGCGCGAGACCCAGTACTTC.